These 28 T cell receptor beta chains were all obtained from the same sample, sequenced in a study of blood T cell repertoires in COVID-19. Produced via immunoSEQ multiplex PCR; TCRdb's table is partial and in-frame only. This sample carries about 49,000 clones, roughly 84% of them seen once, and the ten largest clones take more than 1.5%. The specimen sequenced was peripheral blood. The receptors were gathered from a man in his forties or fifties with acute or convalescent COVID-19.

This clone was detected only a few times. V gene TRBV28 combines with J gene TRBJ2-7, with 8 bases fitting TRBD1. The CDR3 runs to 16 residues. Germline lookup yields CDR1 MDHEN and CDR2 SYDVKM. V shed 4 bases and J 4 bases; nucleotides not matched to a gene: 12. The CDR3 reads CASSSLWRQGLYEQYF. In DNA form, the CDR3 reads TGTGCCAGCAGTTCTCTTTGGAGACAGGGGTTATACGAGCAGTACTTC.

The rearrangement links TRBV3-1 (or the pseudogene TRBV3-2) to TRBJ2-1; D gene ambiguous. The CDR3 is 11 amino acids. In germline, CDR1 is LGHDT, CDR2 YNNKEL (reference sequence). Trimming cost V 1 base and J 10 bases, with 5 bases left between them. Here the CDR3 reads CASSQAGEQFF. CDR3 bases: TGTGCCAGCAGCCAAGCCGGGGAGCAGTTCTTC.

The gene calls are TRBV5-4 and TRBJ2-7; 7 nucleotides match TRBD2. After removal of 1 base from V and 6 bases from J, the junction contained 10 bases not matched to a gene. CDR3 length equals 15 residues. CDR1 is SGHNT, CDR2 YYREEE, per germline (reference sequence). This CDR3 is CASSLFGGGLGEQYF. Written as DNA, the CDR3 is TGTGCCAGCAGCTTGTTTGGGGGAGGGCTCGGCGAGCAGTACTTC.

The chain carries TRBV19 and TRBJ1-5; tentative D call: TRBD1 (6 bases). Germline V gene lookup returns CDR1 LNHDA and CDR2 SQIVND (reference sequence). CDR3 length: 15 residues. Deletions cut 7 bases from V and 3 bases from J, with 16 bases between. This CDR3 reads CASTGGQNHNQPQHF. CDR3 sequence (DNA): TGTGCCAGTACCGGAGGACAGAACCACAATCAGCCCCAGCATTTT.

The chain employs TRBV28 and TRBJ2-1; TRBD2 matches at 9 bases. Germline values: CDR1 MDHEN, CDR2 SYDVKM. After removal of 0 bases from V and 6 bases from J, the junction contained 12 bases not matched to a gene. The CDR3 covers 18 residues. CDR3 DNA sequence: TGTGCCAGCAGTTTATGGGTACGGACTAGCGAGTTTATCAATGAGCAGTTCTTC. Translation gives CASSLWVRTSEFINEQFF.

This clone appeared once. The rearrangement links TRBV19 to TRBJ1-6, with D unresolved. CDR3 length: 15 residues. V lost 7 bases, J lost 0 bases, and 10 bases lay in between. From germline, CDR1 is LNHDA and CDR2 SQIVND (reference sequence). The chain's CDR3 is CASKTGSSYNSPLHF. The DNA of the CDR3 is TGTGCCAGTAAAACGGGGAGCTCCTATAATTCACCCCTCCACTTT.

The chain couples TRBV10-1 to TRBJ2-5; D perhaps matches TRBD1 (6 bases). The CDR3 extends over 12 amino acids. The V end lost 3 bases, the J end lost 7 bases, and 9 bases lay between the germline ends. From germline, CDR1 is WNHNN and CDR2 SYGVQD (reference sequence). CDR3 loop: CASSDTGRTQYF. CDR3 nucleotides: TGCGCCAGCAGTGATACAGGGAGGACCCAGTACTTC.

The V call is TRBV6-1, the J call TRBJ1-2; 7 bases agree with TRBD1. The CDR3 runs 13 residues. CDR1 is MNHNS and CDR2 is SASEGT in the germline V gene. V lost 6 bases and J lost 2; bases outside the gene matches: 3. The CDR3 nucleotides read TGTGCCAGCAGCAAACAGGGGAACTATGGCTACACCTTC. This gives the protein CASSKQGNYGYTF.

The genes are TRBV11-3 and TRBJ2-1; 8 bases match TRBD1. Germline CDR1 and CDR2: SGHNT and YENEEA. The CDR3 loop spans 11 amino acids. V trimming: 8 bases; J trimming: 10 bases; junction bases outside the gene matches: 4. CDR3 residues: CASQGAGEQFF. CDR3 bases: TGTGCCAGCCAGGGGGCTGGGGAGCAGTTCTTC. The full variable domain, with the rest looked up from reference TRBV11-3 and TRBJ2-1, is EAGVVQSPRYKIIEKKQPVAFWCNPISGHNTLYWYLQNLGQGPELLIRYENEEAVDDSQLPKDRFSAERLKGVDSTLKIQPAELGDSAVYLCASQGAGEQFFGPGTRLTVL.

CDR3 coding DNA: TGTGCCTGGAGTGTACGCGGGGGAAACACCGGGGAGCTGTTTTTT. Its protein is CAWSVRGGNTGELFF. The chain recombines TRBV30 with TRBJ2-2, with TRBD2 matching 7 bases. CDR1 is GTSNPN and CDR2 is SVGIG in the germline V gene (reference sequence). With V trimmed by 0 bases and J by 2 bases, 3 bases remained unmatched. This CDR3 spans 15 amino acids.

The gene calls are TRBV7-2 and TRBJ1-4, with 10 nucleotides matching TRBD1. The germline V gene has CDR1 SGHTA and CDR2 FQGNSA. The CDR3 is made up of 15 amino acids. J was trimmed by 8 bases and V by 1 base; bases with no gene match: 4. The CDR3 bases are TGTGCCAGCAGCTTAGTGGACAGGGGGACGGAAAAACTGTTTTTT. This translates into CASSLVDRGTEKLFF.

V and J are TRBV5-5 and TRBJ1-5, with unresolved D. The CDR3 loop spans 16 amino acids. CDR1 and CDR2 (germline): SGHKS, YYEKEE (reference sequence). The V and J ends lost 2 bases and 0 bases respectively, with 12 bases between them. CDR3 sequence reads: CASSFEGYYSNQPQHF. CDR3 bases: TGTGCCAGCAGCTTCGAGGGTTATTATAGCAATCAGCCCCAGCATTTT. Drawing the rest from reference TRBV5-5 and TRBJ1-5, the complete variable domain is DAGVTQSPTHLIKTRGQQVTLRCSPISGHKSVSWYQQVLGQGPQFIFQYYEKEERGRGNFPDRFSARQFPNYSSELNVNALLLGDSALYLCASSFEGYYSNQPQHFGDGTRLSIL.

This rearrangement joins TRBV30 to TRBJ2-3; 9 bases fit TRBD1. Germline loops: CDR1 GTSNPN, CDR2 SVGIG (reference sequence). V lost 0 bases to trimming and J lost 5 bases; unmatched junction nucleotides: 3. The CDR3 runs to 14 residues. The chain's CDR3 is CAWSVGTGKDTQYF. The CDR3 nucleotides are TGTGCCTGGAGTGTAGGGACAGGGAAAGATACGCAGTATTTT.

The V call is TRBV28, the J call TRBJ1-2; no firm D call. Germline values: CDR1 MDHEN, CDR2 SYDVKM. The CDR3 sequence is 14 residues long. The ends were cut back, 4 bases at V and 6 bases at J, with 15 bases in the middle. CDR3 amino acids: CASSSTGIVHGYTF. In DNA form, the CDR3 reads TGTGCCAGCAGTTCAACGGGGATTGTCCATGGCTACACCTTC.

The CDR3 DNA follows: TGTGCCAGCAGCCCAGCCGGTAGGGGAATGGAGACCCAGTACTTC. Protein sequence: CASSPAGRGMETQYF. The chain uses TRBV5-5 and TRBJ2-5; D perhaps matches TRBD1 (5 bases). The V end lost 4 bases, the J end lost 5 bases, and 18 bases lay between the germline ends. The CDR3 spans 15 residues. CDR1 SGHKS and CDR2 YYEKEE come from the germline V gene (reference sequence).

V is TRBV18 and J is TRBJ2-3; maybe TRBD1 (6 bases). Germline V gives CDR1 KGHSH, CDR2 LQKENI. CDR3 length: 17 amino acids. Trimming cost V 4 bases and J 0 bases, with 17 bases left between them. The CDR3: CASSLFRDKSSTDTQYF. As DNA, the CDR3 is TGTGCCAGCTCACTTTTCCGGGACAAATCTAGCACAGATACGCAGTATTTT.

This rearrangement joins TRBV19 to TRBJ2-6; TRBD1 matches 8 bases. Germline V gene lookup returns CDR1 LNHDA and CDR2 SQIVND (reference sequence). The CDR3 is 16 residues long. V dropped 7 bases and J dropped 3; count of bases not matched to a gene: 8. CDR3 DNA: TGTGCCAGTATCCCAGGGGGCTTTTTTGGGGCCAACGTCCTGACTTTC. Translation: CASIPGGFFGANVLTF.

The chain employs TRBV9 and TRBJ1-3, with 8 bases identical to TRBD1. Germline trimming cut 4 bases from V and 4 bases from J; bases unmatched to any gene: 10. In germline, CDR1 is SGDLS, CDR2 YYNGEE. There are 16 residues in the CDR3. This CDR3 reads CASSTVQGGFGNTIYF. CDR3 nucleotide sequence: TGTGCCAGCAGCACCGTACAGGGGGGATTCGGAAACACCATATATTTT.

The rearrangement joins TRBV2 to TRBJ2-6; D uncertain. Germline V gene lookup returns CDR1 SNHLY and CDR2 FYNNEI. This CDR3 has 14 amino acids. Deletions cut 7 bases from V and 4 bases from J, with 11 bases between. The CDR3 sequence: CASTVALGANVLTF. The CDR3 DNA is TGTGCCAGCACCGTGGCTCTGGGGGCCAACGTCCTGACTTTC.

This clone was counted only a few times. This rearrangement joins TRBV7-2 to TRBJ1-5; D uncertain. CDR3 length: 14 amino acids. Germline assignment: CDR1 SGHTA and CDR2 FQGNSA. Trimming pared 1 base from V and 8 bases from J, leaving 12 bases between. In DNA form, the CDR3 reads TGTGCCAGCAGCTTAGATTCGTCGGGGAAGCCCCAGCATTTT. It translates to CASSLDSSGKPQHF.

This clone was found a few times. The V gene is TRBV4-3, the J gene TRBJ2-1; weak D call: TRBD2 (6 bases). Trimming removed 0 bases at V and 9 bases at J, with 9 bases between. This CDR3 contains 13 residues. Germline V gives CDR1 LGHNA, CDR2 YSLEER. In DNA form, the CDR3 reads TGCGCCAGCAGCCAAGATCGGGGGAGTGAGCAGTTCTTC. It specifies CASSQDRGSEQFF.

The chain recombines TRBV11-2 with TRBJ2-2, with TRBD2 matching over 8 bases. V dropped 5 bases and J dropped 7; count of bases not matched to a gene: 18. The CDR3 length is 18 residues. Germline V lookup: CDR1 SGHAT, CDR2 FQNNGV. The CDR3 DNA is TGTGCCAGCAGCCAGGCTAAGGCGGGGGGCCAGTGGGTCGGGGAGCTGTTTTTT. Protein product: CASSQAKAGGQWVGELFF.

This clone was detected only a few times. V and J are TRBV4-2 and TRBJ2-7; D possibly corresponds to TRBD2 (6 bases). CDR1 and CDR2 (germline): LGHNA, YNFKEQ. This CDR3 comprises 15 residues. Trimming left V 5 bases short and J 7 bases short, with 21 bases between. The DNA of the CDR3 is TGTGCCAGCAGCGGAGGGCAGGGCGGGGTGGGGGAGCAGTACTTC. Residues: CASSGGQGGVGEQYF.

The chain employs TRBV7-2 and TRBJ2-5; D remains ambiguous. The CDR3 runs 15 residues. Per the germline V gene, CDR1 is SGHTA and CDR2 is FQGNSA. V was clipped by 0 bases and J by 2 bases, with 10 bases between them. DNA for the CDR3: TGTGCCAGCAGCTTAGCAGCGAGTCCTCAAGAGACCCAGTACTTC. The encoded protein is CASSLAASPQETQYF.

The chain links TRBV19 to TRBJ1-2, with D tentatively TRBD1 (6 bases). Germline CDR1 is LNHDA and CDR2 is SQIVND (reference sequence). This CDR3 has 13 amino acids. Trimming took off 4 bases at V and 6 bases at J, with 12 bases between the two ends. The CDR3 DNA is TGTGCCAGTAGTACTGAGGACAGACATGGCTACACCTTC. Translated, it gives CASSTEDRHGYTF. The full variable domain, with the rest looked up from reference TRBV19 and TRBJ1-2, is DGGITQSPKYLFRKEGQNVTLSCEQNLNHDAMYWYRQDPGQGLRLIYYSQIVNDFQKGDIAEGYSVSREKKESFPLTVTSAQKNPTAFYLCASSTEDRHGYTFGSGTRLTVV.

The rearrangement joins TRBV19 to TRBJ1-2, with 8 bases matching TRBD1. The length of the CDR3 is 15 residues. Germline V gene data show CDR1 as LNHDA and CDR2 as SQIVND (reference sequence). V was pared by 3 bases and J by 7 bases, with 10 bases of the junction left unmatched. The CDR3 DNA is TGTGCCAGTAGTATTGATCCTTCAGGGGGCGGTGGCTACACCTTC. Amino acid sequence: CASSIDPSGGGGYTF.

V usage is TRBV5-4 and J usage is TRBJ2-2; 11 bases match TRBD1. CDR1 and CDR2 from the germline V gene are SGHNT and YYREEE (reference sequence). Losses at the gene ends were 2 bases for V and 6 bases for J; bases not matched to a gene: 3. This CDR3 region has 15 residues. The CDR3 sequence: CASSFPGQGAGELFF. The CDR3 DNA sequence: TGTGCCAGCAGCTTCCCGGGACAGGGGGCCGGGGAGCTGTTTTTT.

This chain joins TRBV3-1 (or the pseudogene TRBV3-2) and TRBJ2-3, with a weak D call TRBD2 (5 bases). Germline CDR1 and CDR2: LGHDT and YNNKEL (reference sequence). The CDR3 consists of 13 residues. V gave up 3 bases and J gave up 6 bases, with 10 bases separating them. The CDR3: CASSHLKRDTQYF. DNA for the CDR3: TGTGCCAGCAGCCACCTTAAGCGGGATACGCAGTATTTT.